The 5 T cell receptor beta chains below all came from one sample that was sequenced in a study of cytomegalovirus exposure and HLA in healthy donors (dated by TCRdb to the late 2010s). Library preparation used the immunoSEQ multiplex PCR assay. The multiplex PCR relied on a mix of 60 forward primers for TCR Vbeta segments and 13 reverse primers for TCR Jbeta segments. This immuneACCESS table, as held by TCRdb, lists in-frame sequences with V and J called but not all clones. Of the missing ones, under half trace to an unresolved V gene in checked studies; the others have no known cause. The sample table shows 100,000 or so clones, and approximately 72% are seen once. The ten largest clones add up to 13% to 15% of the sample. Material: PBMCs. These receptors were collected from a male donor in good health and CMV-seropositive.

The table lists this clone with a count of one. The chain joins TRBV4-2 to TRBJ1-1; no reliable D call. This CDR3 is built from 16 residues. Germline CDR1 reads LGHNA; CDR2 reads YNFKEQ. The V end was cut by 0 bases, the J end by 1 base, with 12 bases between. Written as DNA, the CDR3 is TGTGCCAGCAGCCAAGATGGGCAGGTGGGGAACACTGAAGCTTTCTTT. The encoded protein is CASSQDGQVGNTEAFF.

The chain recombines TRBV6-1 with TRBJ2-3; perhaps TRBD2 as D (6 bases). Germline V lookup: CDR1 MNHNS, CDR2 SASEGT. Between the trimmed V and J ends, which lost 6 bases and 1 base, there was a span of 14 bases. This CDR3 region has 15 residues. CDR3 sequence: CASRGLSGGTDTQYF. CDR3 DNA: TGTGCCAGCAGGGGGTTGTCGGGGGGCACAGATACGCAGTATTTT.

The V call is TRBV7-9, the J call TRBJ2-7, with a tentative D call TRBD1 (6 bases). This CDR3 has 14 residues. V lost 2 bases and J 6 bases, leaving 14 bases between the germline ends. Germline-derived CDR1 and CDR2 are SEHNR and FQNEAQ (reference sequence). As DNA, the CDR3 is TGTGCCAGCAGCTTAACAGGGCCCTCTCGCGAGCAGTACTTC. It translates to CASSLTGPSREQYF. Full variable domain (missing parts from reference TRBV7-9 and TRBJ2-7): DTGVSQNPRHKITKRGQNVTFRCDPISEHNRLYWYRQTLGQGPEFLTYFQNEAQLEKSRLLSDRFSAERPKGSFSTLEIQRTEQGDSAMYLCASSLTGPSREQYFGPGTRLTVT.

The sample holds a few counts of this clone. The J gene is TRBJ1-4, the V gene TRBV2; unclear D gene. The CDR3 runs to 14 residues. The V end lost 6 bases, the J end lost 4 bases, and 12 bases lay between the germline ends. Germline V gives CDR1 SNHLY, CDR2 FYNNEI. CDR3 DNA sequence: TGTGCCAGCAGGATTCAAACAGTTAATGAAAAACTGTTTTTT. Protein: CASRIQTVNEKLFF.

The V gene is TRBV9, the J gene TRBJ1-1; 9 bases are a match to TRBD1. Germline CDR1 is SGDLS and CDR2 is YYNGEE. This CDR3 has 13 amino acids. V shed 4 bases, J shed 6 bases, and the junction held 4 bases outside the gene matches. The CDR3 loop is CASSKDRGAEAFF. CDR3 in DNA: TGTGCCAGCAGCAAAGACAGGGGGGCTGAAGCTTTCTTT.